The 17 T cell receptor beta chains reported below all come from one sample, sequenced in a study of control samples from healthy donors and cancer patients. TCRdb's table, derived via immunoSEQ multiplex PCR, lists solely in-frame clones and lacks some. Of about 130,000 clones in the sample, roughly 92% were seen once. Sequences were obtained from blood. The receptor source for this set is a young man in good health.

The V call is TRBV10-3, the J call TRBJ1-6; a weak D match, TRBD1 (6 bases). Deletions cut 5 bases from V and 7 bases from J, with 15 bases between. Germline values: CDR1 ENHRY, CDR2 SYGVKD. This CDR3 spans 15 amino acids. CDR3 sequence reads: CAISQGWGANSPLHF. In nucleotides, the CDR3 is TGTGCCATCAGTCAGGGATGGGGGGCCAATTCACCCCTCCACTTT.

The chain links TRBV14 to TRBJ2-7; D is unclear. The germline V and J ends were trimmed by 6 bases and 3 bases, with 15 bases remaining between them. Germline CDR1 is SGHDN and CDR2 is FVKESK. The CDR3 has 14 residues. DNA of the CDR3: TGTGCCAGCAGTCGCACTGGGATATACTACGAGCAGTACTTC. This sequence encodes CASSRTGIYYEQYF.

The V gene is TRBV6-6, the J gene TRBJ1-1; the D is unclear. The CDR3 sequence is 14 residues long. V dropped 6 bases and J dropped 0 bases, with 11 bases sitting between them. CDR1 is MNHNY and CDR2 is SVGAGI in the germline V gene (reference sequence). Here the CDR3 reads CASRGLRLNTEAFF. CDR3 coding DNA: TGTGCCAGCAGAGGATTGAGGCTGAACACTGAAGCTTTCTTT.

The chain uses TRBV7-2 and TRBJ2-3, with TRBD2 matching 8 bases. The junction had 5 bases not matched to a gene; V was cut back by 5 bases and J by 1 base. Germline assignment: CDR1 SGHTA and CDR2 FQGNSA. CDR3 length equals 15 residues. The CDR3 nucleotides read TGTGCCAGCAGCATACTAGCGGTTGGCACAGATACGCAGTATTTT. Translating it yields CASSILAVGTDTQYF.

V and J are TRBV18 and TRBJ1-1; possibly TRBD1 for D (6 bases). Germline V gives CDR1 KGHSH, CDR2 LQKENI. The CDR3 runs to 18 residues. Trimming stripped 0 bases from V and 1 base from J, with 18 bases between. The DNA for the CDR3 is TGTGCCAGCTCACCACCGCAGCTCAGGGGAAGGCGGAACACTGAAGCTTTCTTT. Its translation: CASSPPQLRGRRNTEAFF.

V is TRBV27 and J is TRBJ2-7; 9 bases are a match to TRBD1. CDR3 length equals 16 residues. The germline V gene has CDR1 MNHEY and CDR2 SMNVEV (reference sequence). V gave up 2 bases and J gave up 4 bases; unmatched junction bases: 9. The CDR3 DNA reads as TGTGCCAGCAGTTTAAGGGTAGGACAGGGGCCTTACGAGCAGTACTTC. This codes for CASSLRVGQGPYEQYF.

The chain employs TRBV7-9 and TRBJ1-5; D is undetermined. Trimming took off 7 bases at V and 3 bases at J, with 25 bases between the two ends. This CDR3 has 18 residues. Germline V gene sequence: CDR1 SEHNR, CDR2 FQNEAQ (reference sequence). CDR3 sequence: CASTSPGGRMGDNQPQHF. The CDR3 DNA reads as TGTGCCAGCACCTCTCCGGGAGGGCGGATGGGTGACAATCAGCCCCAGCATTTT.

The chain is built from TRBV30 and TRBJ2-1; tentatively, D is TRBD2 (5 bases). The germline V gene encodes CDR1 GTSNPN and CDR2 SVGIG (reference sequence). The CDR3 covers 12 residues. Trimming took 2 bases from V and 10 from J, leaving 12 bases between them. CDR3 region: CAWSPEAQEQFF. Written as DNA, the CDR3 is TGTGCCTGGAGTCCGGAGGCCCAAGAGCAGTTCTTC.

The chain recombines TRBV27 with TRBJ1-6; the match to TRBD1 covers 9 bases. The length of the CDR3 is 14 residues. V trimming: 7 bases; J trimming: 6 bases; junction bases outside the gene matches: 4. Germline V lookup: CDR1 MNHEY, CDR2 SMNVEV (reference sequence). The CDR3 DNA reads TGTGCCAGCAACAGGGGGCGACTTAATTCACCCCTCCACTTT. Protein: CASNRGRLNSPLHF.

The chain has TRBV2 and TRBJ2-7; 8 nucleotides match TRBD1. Germline trimming cut 6 bases from V and 2 bases from J; bases unmatched to any gene: 18. This CDR3 is 18 amino acids long. Germline assignment: CDR1 SNHLY and CDR2 FYNNEI. The CDR3 DNA is TGTGCCAGCAGCCCCCTAGGACAGGGTGTTTTAAGCGCCTACGAGCAGTACTTC. Its translation is CASSPLGQGVLSAYEQYF.

The chain recombines TRBV5-5 with TRBJ2-7, with a possible D match to TRBD2 (6 bases). Germline assignment: CDR1 SGHKS and CDR2 YYEKEE (reference sequence). The CDR3 is made up of 15 amino acids. Trimming took off 1 base at V and 2 bases at J, with 13 bases between the two ends. CDR3 nucleotides: TGTGCCAGCAGCTTGTTTCCGGGACTGACCTACGAGCAGTACTTC. Translated: CASSLFPGLTYEQYF.

The chain couples TRBV9 to TRBJ1-5; D call uncertain. The germline V and J ends were trimmed by 4 bases and 3 bases, with 8 bases remaining between them. Germline-derived CDR1 and CDR2 are SGDLS and YYNGEE. The CDR3 runs 13 residues. The CDR3 loop reads CASSPISNQPQHF. In DNA, the CDR3 is TGTGCCAGCAGCCCTATATCCAATCAGCCCCAGCATTTT.

V and J are TRBV29-1 and TRBJ2-5, with a possible D match to TRBD2 (5 bases). The CDR3 spans 12 residues. Germline CDR1 SQVTM, CDR2 ANQGSEA. V was trimmed by 5 bases and J by 1 base, leaving 8 bases between them. This CDR3 is CSVNRGQETQYF. The CDR3 nucleotides read TGCAGCGTTAACCGGGGCCAAGAGACCCAGTACTTC.

A few counts support this clone. This chain joins TRBV7-3 and TRBJ2-1, with a possible D match to TRBD2 (5 bases). The CDR3 has 13 amino acids. Germline lookup yields CDR1 SGHTA and CDR2 FQGTGA. V gave up 4 bases and J gave up 6 bases, with 10 bases separating them. Here the CDR3 reads CASSSPGSNEQFF. The CDR3 DNA is TGTGCCAGCAGCTCTCCGGGGTCCAATGAGCAGTTCTTC.

The chain has TRBV7-2 and TRBJ2-2; D may correspond to TRBD1 or TRBD2 (5 bases each). Trimming pared 0 bases from V and 6 bases from J, leaving 8 bases between. The CDR3 loop spans 14 amino acids. From germline, CDR1 is SGHTA and CDR2 FQGNSA. Here the CDR3 DNA reads TGTGCCAGCAGCTTAGCGGGACCCGCCGGGGAGCTGTTTTTT. It specifies CASSLAGPAGELFF. Full variable domain (outside the CDR3, taken from reference TRBV7-2 and TRBJ2-2): GAGVSQSPSNKVTEKGKDVELRCDPISGHTALYWYRQSLGQGLEFLIYFQGNSAPDKSGLPSDRFSAERTGGSVSTLTIQRTQQEDSAVYLCASSLAGPAGELFFGEGSRLTVL.

The chain uses TRBV6-5 and TRBJ1-2; 8 nucleotides align to TRBD1. This CDR3 has 15 amino acids. The junction had 11 bases not matched to a gene; V was cut back by 6 bases and J by 5 bases. The germline V gene encodes CDR1 MNHEY and CDR2 SVGAGI. The CDR3 reads CASSIIHRGNYGYTF. The DNA of the CDR3 is TGTGCCAGCAGCATCATTCACAGGGGGAATTATGGCTACACCTTC.

The V and J genes are TRBV30 and TRBJ1-5; D gene ambiguous. The germline V and J ends were trimmed by 4 bases and 9 bases, with 13 bases remaining between them. The CDR3 is made up of 12 amino acids. Germline V gives CDR1 GTSNPN, CDR2 SVGIG (reference sequence). The CDR3 reads CAWKGSSGPQHF. DNA for the CDR3: TGTGCCTGGAAAGGGAGCTCGGGGCCCCAGCATTTT. Full variable domain (missing parts from reference TRBV30 and TRBJ1-5): SQTIHQWPATLVQPVGSPLSLECTVEGTSNPNLYWYRQAAGRGLQLLFYSVGIGQISSEVPQNLSASRPQDRQFILSSKKLLLSDSGFYLCAWKGSSGPQHFGDGTRLSIL.